This TCR beta chain is from a study of blood T cell repertoires in COVID-19. Clones were sequenced by immunoSEQ multiplex PCR, and TCRdb holds only the in-frame ones, with some missing. This sample has roughly 320,000 clones; about 87% occur once, and the top ten carry around 5.8%. The CDR3 extends over 15 amino acids. Enrolled during active infection, Seattle patients were then followed longitudinally. The chain couples TRBV21-1 to TRBJ2-7; the D call in the table, TRBD2, was not verified against the DNA. TRBV21-1 is noted as a pseudogene. Material: peripheral blood. This clonotype originated in a woman between 50 and 59 years old with COVID-19, enrolled during active disease. In DNA, the CDR3 is TGTGCCAGCAGCAAATGGATTAGCGGATCCTACGAGCAGTACTTC. Translating gives CASSKWISGSYEQYF.